The clone carrying this T cell receptor beta chain was recorded at least ten times. What it recognizes is unknown. Sequencing was done on patients that had shown CD8+CD57+ cell expansion by flow cytometry. There were no patients without severe acquired aplastic anemia. Receipt of therapy had not occurred in any patient by the time of blood sampling. TCR beta VDJ and CDR3 were profiled, and genomic DNA was the template. TCRdb reanalysed the reads using MiXCR and keeps one entry per CDR3 protein. The sample lists more than 150,000 distinct CDR3 sequences; approximately 44% were seen once. The data are from a study of CD8+CD57+ T cells in acquired aplastic anemia. Across the whole study: Average DNA yield from sorted CD4+ and CD8+ cells was about 3 ug.

Study outcomes and limitations: Overlap between patients and controls comprised roughly 28 CD8+ CDR3 sequences.

This clonotype originated in a human donor with aplastic anemia. Input material: sorted CD4+, CD8+, or CD8+CD57+ T cells (not recorded which) from PBMCs.

CDR3 sequence: CASSYGQAGGEQYF. CDR3 in DNA: TGTGCCAGCAGTTACGGACAGGCCGGGGGGGAGCAGTACTTC. The chain has TRBV6-5 and TRBJ2-7, with D tentatively TRBD1 or TRBD2 (7 bases each). The V and J ends lost 2 bases and 7 bases respectively, with 15 bases between them. The germline V gene encodes CDR1 MNHEY and CDR2 SVGAGI. CDR3 size: 14 residues.